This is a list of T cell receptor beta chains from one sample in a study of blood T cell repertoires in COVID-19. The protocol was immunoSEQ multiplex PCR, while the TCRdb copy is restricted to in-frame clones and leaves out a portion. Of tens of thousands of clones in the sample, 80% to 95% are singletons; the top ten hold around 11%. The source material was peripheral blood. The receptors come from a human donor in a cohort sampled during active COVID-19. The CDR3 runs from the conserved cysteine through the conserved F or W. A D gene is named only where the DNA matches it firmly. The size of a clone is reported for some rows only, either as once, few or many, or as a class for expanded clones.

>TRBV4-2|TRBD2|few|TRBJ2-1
CASSQTAGAMYEQFF
TGTGCCAGCAGCCAAACAGCGGGAGCAATGTATGAGCAGTTCTTC
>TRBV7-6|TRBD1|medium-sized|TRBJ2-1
CASSPGTGPYNEQFF
TGTGCCAGCAGCCCCGGGACAGGACCCTACAATGAGCAGTTCTTC
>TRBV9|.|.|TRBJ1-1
CASSGPDTGWTEAFF
TGTGCCAGCAGCGGGCCGGATACAGGGTGGACTGAAGCTTTCTTT
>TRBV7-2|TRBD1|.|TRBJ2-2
CASSLDRGVTGELFF
TGTGCCAGCAGCCTGGACAGGGGGGTAACCGGGGAGCTGTTTTTT
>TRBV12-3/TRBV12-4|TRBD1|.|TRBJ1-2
CASSWTGLGYTF
TGTGCCAGCAGTTGGACAGGGCTTGGCTACACCTTC
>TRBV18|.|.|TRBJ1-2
CASSPQKSRVGANYGYTF
TGTGCCAGCTCACCACAAAAATCCAGGGTTGGCGCTAACTATGGCTACACCTTC
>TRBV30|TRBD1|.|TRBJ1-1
CASEQGQGAFF
TGTGCCTCTGAACAGGGGCAAGGAGCTTTCTTT
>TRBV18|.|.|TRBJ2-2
CASSGARNTGELFF
TGTGCCAGCTCAGGGGCCCGCAACACCGGGGAGCTGTTTTTT
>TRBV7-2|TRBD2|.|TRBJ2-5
CASSFPGTSGSQETQYF
TGTGCCAGCAGCTTCCCCGGGACTAGCGGGAGCCAAGAGACCCAGTACTTC
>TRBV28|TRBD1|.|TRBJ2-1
CASSSHATGAGSGQFF
TGTGCCAGCAGTTCCCACGCGACAGGGGCAGGTAGCGGACAGTTCTTC
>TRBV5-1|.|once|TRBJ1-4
CASSYIGINEKLFF
TGCGCCAGCAGCTATATCGGGATTAATGAAAAACTGTTTTTT
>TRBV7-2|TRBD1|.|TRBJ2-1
CASSSGGLTYNEQFF
TGTGCCAGCAGCTCAGGGGGCTTAACCTACAATGAGCAGTTCTTC
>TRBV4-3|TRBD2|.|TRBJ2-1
CASSHPEGLAPTNEQFF
TGCGCCAGCAGCCACCCCGAAGGACTAGCCCCGACCAATGAGCAGTTCTTC
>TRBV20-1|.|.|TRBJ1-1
CSARAAEAFF
TGCAGTGCTAGAGCGGCTGAAGCTTTCTTT
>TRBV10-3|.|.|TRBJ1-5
CAISGREVNQPQHF
TGTGCCATCAGTGGTCGGGAAGTCAATCAGCCCCAGCATTTT
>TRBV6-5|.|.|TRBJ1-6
CASRGSGNLPLHF
TGTGCCAGCAGGGGGTCGGGGAACCTACCCCTCCACTTT
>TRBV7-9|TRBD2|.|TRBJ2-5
CASSLGLAGETQYF
TGTGCCAGCAGCTTAGGGCTAGCGGGAGAGACCCAGTACTTC
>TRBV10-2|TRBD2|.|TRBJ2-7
CASSESRGGGVYEQYF
TGCGCCAGCAGTGAGTCTCGGGGCGGGGGGGTTTACGAGCAGTACTTC
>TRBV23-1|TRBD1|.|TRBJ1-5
CASSHPDRVKQPQHF
TGCGCCAGCAGTCATCCAGACAGGGTAAAACAGCCCCAGCATTTT
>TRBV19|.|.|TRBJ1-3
CASSLLDSRNTIYF
TGTGCCAGTAGCCTCCTAGACAGTCGAAACACCATATATTTT
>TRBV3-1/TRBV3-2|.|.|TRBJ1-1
CASSQDRPGTEAFF
TGTGCCAGCAGCCAAGATCGACCGGGCACTGAAGCTTTCTTT
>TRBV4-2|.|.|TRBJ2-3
CASSQGGSSTDTQYF
TGTGCCAGCAGCCAGGGAGGAAGCAGCACAGATACGCAGTATTTT
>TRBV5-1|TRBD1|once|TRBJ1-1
CASSLLPGTGSGFLNTEAFF
TGCGCCAGCAGCTTACTTCCTGGGACAGGGTCAGGCTTTCTGAACACTGAAGCTTTCTTT
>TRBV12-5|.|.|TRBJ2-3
CASGRPQGERYF
TGTGCTAGTGGACGACCCCAGGGTGAAAGGTATTTT
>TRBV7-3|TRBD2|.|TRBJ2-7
CASSSLAGAMYEQYF
TGTGCCAGCAGCTCCCTAGCGGGAGCGATGTACGAGCAGTACTTC